The entry below describes one TCR beta chain. This sample was included in a study of neurological immune-mediated disorders. Trimming cost V 7 bases and J 0 bases, with 13 bases left between them. In germline, CDR1 is MNHEY, CDR2 SVGEGT. CDR3 size: 14 residues. Via MiXCR, TCRdb re-called the 5' RACE reads, giving one row per CDR3 protein. The sample lists around 30,000 distinct CDR3 sequences, 2% to 2.5% seen once, with 2% to 2.5% in the top ten. The sequence was collected from a woman in her 50s with multiple sclerosis. Sample: PBMCs. The J gene is TRBJ2-7, the V gene TRBV6-2 or TRBV6-3; perhaps TRBD2 as D (6 bases). CDR3 DNA: TGTGCCAGCAAAAGGGACGGGAGCTCCTACGAGCAGTACTTC. This encodes CASKRDGSSYEQYF.